The rows below give T cell receptor beta chains drawn from one sample of a study of OX40 agonist ivuxolimab in advanced cancers. Clones were read by immunoSEQ multiplex PCR, and TCRdb kept only the in-frame ones, dropping some. Among over 60,000 clones, around 94% were seen once, and the ten largest hold approximately 14%. The sample here was CD4+ or CD8+ T cells sorted from blood, taken in a trial of the OX40 agonist ivuxolimab. The receptor source for this set is an adult with an advanced solid tumor such as melanoma, head and neck, liver or kidney cancer. CDR3s include the opening cysteine and the closing phenylalanine or tryptophan.

V gene	J gene	CDR3 protein
TRBV27	TRBJ2-7	CASPPPRSPYEQYF
TRBV5-8	TRBJ1-4	CASSSTPRGREDEKLFF
TRBV19	TRBJ1-1	CASSNRTGYTEAFF
TRBV7-9	TRBJ2-1	CASSLINEQFF
TRBV6-5	TRBJ1-2	CASSYSDSNYGYTF
TRBV4-2	TRBJ2-3	CASSGLRSTDTQYF
TRBV7-3	TRBJ2-1	CASSLNPTYNEQFF
TRBV19	TRBJ1-1	CASSAGQGNTEAFF
TRBV30	TRBJ2-7	CAWNLWGDEQYF
TRBV30	TRBJ1-4	CAWSPTPGQGVEKLFF
TRBV9	TRBJ2-1	CASSVEVDEQFF
TRBV7-8	TRBJ1-3	CASSLARGDGNTIYF
TRBV19	TRBJ1-2	CATLPGGWGYGYTF
TRBV27	TRBJ1-2	CASSLDSSNYGYTF
TRBV28	TRBJ2-7	CASSGLKGAHEQYF
TRBV29-1	TRBJ2-3	CSVPTSGGFLGDTQYF
TRBV4-2	TRBJ2-1	CASSQAGRRGSYNEQFF
TRBV19	TRBJ2-7	CASSIGSRTYEQYF